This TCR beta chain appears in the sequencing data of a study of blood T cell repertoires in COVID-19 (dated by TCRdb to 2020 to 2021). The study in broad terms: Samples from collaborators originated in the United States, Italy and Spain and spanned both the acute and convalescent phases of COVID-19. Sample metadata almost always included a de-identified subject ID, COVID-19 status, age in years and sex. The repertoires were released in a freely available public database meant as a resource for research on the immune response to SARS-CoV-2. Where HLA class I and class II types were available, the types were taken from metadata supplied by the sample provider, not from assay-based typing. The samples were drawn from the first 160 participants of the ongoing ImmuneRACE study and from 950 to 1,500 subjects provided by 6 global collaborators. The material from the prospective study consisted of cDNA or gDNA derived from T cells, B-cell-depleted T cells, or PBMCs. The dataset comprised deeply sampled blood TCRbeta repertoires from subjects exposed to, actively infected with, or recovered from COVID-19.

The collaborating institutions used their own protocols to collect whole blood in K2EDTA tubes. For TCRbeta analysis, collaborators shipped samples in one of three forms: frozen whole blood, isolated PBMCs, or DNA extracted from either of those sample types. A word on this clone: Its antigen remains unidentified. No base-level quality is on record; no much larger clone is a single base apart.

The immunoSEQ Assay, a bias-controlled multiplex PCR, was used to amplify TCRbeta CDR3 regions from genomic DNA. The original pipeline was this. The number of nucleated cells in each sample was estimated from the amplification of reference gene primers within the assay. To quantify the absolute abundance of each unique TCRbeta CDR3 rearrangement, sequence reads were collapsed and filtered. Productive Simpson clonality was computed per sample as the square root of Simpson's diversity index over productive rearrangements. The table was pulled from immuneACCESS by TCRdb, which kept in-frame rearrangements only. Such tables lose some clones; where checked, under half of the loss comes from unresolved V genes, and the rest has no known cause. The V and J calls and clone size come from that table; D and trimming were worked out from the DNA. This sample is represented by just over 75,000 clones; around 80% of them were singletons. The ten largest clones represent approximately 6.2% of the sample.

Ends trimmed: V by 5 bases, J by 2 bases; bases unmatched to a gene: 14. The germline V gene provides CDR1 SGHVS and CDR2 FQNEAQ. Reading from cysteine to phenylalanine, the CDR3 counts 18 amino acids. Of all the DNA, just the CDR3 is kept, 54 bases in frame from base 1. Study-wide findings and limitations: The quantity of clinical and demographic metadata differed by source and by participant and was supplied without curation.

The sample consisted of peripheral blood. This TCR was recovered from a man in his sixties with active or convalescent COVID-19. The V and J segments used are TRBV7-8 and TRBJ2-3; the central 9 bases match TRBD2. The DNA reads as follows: TGTGCCAGCAGCCGTCCGATAGGGAGCGGGAGGCCCACAGATACGCAGTATTTT. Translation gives CASSRPIGSGRPTDTQYF.